One sample yielded the 8 T cell receptor beta chains listed below, sequenced in a study of shared clonotypes between healthy human individuals. Clones were read by immunoSEQ multiplex PCR, and TCRdb kept only the in-frame ones, dropping some. The data contain approximately 2,200,000 clones, about 93% of them singletons. In the naive CD8 group, cells lacked CD45RO and were positively selected for CCR7, so terminally differentiated effector memory CD45RA+ cells were left out. Material: naive CD8+ T cells from PBMCs. The receptors come from a man younger than 35 in good health. Some clones in this sample may be carry-over from other donors' samples.

V gene TRBV6-1 combines with J gene TRBJ2-2; D possibly uses TRBD1 or TRBD2 (5 bases each). CDR1 is MNHNS and CDR2 is SASEGT in the germline V gene. V was pared by 4 bases and J by 4 bases, with 16 bases between. This CDR3 has 16 residues. The CDR3 bases are TGTGCCAGCAGTGCTTTGATCGAGGGGTTCACCGGGGAGCTGTTTTTT. Protein: CASSALIEGFTGELFF.

V gene TRBV6-6 combines with J gene TRBJ2-3; D call uncertain. Looked up from germline, CDR1 is MNHNY and CDR2 is SVGAGI (reference sequence). There are 16 residues in the CDR3. Trimming removed 3 bases from V and 0 bases from J, with 13 bases in between. The CDR3 sequence is CASSYWPGSSTDTQYF. The CDR3 DNA reads TGTGCCAGCAGTTATTGGCCCGGGTCTAGCACAGATACGCAGTATTTT.

The chain carries TRBV6-6 and TRBJ2-3, with 11 bases that match TRBD2. The CDR3 is made up of 16 amino acids. Germline CDR1 MNHNY, CDR2 SVGAGI (reference sequence). V lost 5 bases to trimming and J lost 5 bases; unmatched junction nucleotides: 9. CDR3 sequence reads: CASSGLAGGPGDTQYF. The CDR3, as DNA: TGTGCCAGCAGTGGATTAGCGGGAGGGCCAGGAGATACGCAGTATTTT.

V usage is TRBV11-2 and J usage is TRBJ2-2; TRBD2 matches 8 bases. V shed 5 bases and J 4 bases; nucleotides not matched to a gene: 9. The CDR3 has 16 amino acids. Germline V gene data show CDR1 as SGHAT and CDR2 as FQNNGV. CDR3 coding DNA: TGTGCCAGCAGCCCCGGATACGGGAGGGGCACCGGGGAGCTGTTTTTT. Protein: CASSPGYGRGTGELFF.

J is TRBJ1-5 and V is TRBV28, with 10 bases aligning to TRBD1. V trimming: 5 bases; J trimming: 7 bases; junction bases outside the gene matches: 5. In germline, CDR1 is MDHEN, CDR2 SYDVKM. The CDR3 has 14 residues. The CDR3 nucleotides are TGTGCCAGCAGTGGGACAGGGGTGAGGCAGCCCCAGCATTTT. Translating it yields CASSGTGVRQPQHF.

The chain combines TRBV5-1 with TRBJ2-7; TRBD2 matches at 9 bases. Trimming cost V 0 bases and J 0 bases; bases outside gene matches: 10. The CDR3 has 18 amino acids. The germline gives CDR1 SGHRS, CDR2 YFSETQ. The CDR3 is CASSLAFLAGPSSYEQYF. The CDR3 region has the DNA TGCGCCAGCAGCTTGGCGTTCCTAGCGGGACCCAGCTCCTACGAGCAGTACTTC.

The CDR3 DNA is TGTGCCAGCAGTGAAGGGCAGCGGGAGGAGGGGTACGAGCAGTACTTC. This encodes CASSEGQREEGYEQYF. The chain combines TRBV6-4 with TRBJ2-7, with 9 bases identical to TRBD2. The germline V gene encodes CDR1 MRHNA and CDR2 SNTAGT. The V segment lost 3 bases and the J segment 4 bases; nucleotides outside the gene matches: 10. The CDR3 consists of 16 residues.

Worth noting for this clone: The sample contains more than one DNA sequence encoding this CDR3. For the CDR3, the DNA is TGTGCCAGCAGCGTAGCGACAGATACGCAGTATTTT. This encodes CASSVATDTQYF. The gene calls are TRBV9 and TRBJ2-3; D unresolved. The germline gives CDR1 SGDLS, CDR2 YYNGEE. This CDR3 region has 12 residues. Trimming left V 0 bases short and J 3 bases short, with 2 bases between.